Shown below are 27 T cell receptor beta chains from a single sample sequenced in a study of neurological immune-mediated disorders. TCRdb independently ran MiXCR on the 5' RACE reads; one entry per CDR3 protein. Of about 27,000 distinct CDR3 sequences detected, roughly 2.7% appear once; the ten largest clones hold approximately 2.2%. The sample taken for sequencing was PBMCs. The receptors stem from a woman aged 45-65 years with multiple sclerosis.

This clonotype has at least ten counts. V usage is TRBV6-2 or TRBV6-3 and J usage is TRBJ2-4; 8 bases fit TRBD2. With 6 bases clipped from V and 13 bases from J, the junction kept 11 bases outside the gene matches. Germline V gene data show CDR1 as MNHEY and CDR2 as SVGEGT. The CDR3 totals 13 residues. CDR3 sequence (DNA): TGTGCCAGCAGATACGGGGGGGACAAAGAACAGTACTTC. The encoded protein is CASRYGGDKEQYF.

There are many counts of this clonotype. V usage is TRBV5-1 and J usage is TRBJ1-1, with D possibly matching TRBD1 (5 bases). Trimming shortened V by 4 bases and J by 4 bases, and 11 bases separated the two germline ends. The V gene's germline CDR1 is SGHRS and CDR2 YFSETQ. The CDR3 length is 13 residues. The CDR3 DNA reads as TGCGCCAGCAGCCTCAACGGGGGCACTGAAGCTTTCTTT. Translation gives CASSLNGGTEAFF.

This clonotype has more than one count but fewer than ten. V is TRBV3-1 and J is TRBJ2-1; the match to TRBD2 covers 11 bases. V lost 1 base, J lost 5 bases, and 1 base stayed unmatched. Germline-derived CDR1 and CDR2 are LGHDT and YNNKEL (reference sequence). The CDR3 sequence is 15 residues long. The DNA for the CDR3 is TGTGCCAGCAGCCAAGGGACTAGCGGGCACAATGAGCAGTTCTTC. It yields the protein CASSQGTSGHNEQFF.

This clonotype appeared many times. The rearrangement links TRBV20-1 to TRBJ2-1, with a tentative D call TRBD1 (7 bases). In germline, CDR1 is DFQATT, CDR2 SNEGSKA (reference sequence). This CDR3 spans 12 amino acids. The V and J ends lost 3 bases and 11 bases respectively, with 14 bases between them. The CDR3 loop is CSASTGAGKQFF. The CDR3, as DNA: TGCAGTGCTAGTACAGGGGCGGGAAAGCAGTTCTTC.

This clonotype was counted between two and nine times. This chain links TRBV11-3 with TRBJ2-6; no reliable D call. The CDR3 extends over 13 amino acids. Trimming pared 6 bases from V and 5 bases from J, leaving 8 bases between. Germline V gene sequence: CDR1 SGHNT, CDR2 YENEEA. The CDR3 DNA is TGTGCCAGCAGTCTAAGGAGGGCCAACGTCCTGACTTTC. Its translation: CASSLRRANVLTF.

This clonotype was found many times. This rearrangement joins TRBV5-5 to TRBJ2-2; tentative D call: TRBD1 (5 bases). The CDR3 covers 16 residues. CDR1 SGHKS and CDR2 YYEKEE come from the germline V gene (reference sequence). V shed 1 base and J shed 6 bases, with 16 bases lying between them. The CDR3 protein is CASSLRYMGRAGELFF. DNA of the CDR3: TGTGCCAGCAGCTTGAGGTATATGGGGCGCGCCGGGGAGCTGTTTTTT.

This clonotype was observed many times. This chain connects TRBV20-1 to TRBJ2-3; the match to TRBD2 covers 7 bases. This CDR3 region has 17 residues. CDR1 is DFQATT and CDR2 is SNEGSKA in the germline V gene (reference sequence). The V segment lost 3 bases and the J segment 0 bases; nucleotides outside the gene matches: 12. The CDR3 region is CSASSSLGLGSTDTQYF. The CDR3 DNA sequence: TGCAGTGCTAGTTCCTCCCTCGGACTAGGAAGCACAGATACGCAGTATTTT.

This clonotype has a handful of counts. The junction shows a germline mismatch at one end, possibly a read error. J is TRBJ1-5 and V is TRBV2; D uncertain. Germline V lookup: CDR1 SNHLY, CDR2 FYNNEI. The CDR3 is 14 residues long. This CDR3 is CASRTGSSNGYQNF. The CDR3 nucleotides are TGTGCCAGCAGGACCGGGTCCTCCAACGGATATCAGAATTTT. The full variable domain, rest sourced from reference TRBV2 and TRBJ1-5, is EPEVTQTPSHQVTQMGQEVILRCVPISNHLYFYWYRQILGQKVEFLVSFYNNEISEKSEIFDDQFSVERPDGSNFTLKIRSTKLEDSAMYFCASRTGSSNGYQNFGDGTRLSIL.

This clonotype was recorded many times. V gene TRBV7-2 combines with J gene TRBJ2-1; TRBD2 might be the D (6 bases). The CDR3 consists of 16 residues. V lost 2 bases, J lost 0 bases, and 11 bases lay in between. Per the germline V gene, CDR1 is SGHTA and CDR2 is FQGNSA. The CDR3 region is CASSLRGSGSYNEQFF. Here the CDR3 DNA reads TGTGCCAGCAGCTTAAGGGGTAGCGGCTCCTACAATGAGCAGTTCTTC.

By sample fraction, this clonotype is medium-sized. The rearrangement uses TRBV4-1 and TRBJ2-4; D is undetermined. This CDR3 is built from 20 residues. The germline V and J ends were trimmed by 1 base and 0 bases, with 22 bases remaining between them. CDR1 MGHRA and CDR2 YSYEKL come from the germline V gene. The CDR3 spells CASSQVIRVPQTLAKNIQYF. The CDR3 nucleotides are TGCGCCAGCAGCCAAGTGATACGGGTCCCTCAAACCCTAGCCAAAAACATTCAGTACTTC.

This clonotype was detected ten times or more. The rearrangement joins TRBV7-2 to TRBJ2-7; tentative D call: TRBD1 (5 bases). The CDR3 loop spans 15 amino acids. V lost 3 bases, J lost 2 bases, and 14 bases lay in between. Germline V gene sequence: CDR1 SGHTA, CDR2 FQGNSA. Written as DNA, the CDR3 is TGTGCCAGCAGCTTTTACGCGGACACCCCCTACGAGCAGTACTTC. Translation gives CASSFYADTPYEQYF.

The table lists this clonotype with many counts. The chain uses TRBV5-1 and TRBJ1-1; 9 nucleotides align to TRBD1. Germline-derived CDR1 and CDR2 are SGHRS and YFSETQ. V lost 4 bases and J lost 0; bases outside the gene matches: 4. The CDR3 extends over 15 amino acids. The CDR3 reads CASSQDRGMNTEAFF. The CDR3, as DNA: TGCGCCAGCAGCCAAGACAGGGGGATGAACACTGAAGCTTTCTTT.

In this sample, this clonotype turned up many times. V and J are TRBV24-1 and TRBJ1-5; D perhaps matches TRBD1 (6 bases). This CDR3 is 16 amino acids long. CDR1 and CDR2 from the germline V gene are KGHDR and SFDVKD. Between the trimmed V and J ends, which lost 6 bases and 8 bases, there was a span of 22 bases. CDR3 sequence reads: CATSPADSFGVKPQHF. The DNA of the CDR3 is TGTGCCACCAGTCCCGCGGACAGTTTCGGAGTAAAGCCCCAGCATTTT.

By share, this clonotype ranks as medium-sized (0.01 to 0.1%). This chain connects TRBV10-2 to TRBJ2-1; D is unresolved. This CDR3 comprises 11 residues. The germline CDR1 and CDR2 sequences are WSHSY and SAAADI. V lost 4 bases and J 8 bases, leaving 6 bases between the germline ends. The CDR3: CASSGSDEQFF. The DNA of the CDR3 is TGCGCCAGCAGTGGATCCGATGAGCAGTTCTTC.

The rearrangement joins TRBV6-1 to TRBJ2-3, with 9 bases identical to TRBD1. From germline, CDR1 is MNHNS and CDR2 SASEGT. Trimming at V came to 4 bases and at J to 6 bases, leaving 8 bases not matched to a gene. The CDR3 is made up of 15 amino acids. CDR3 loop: CASSGGTGGEDTQYF. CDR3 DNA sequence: TGTGCCAGCAGTGGGGGAACAGGGGGCGAGGATACGCAGTATTTT.

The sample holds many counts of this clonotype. For the CDR3, the DNA is TGTGCCACCAGTGATTACAAAAACACTGAAGCTTTCTTT. Residues: CATSDYKNTEAFF. The chain recombines TRBV24-1 with TRBJ1-1; D gene unclear. The CDR3 extends over 13 amino acids. The germline V gene has CDR1 KGHDR and CDR2 SFDVKD. The V gene lost 2 bases and the J gene lost 2 bases, with 5 bases spanning the gap.

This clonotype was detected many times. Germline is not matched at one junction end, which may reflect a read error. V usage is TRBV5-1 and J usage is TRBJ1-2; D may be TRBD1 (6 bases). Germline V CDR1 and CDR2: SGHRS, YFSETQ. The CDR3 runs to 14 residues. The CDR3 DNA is TGCGCCACCAGCCGAGGGGGAATAGTGGATGGCTACACCTTC. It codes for CATSRGGIVDGYTF.

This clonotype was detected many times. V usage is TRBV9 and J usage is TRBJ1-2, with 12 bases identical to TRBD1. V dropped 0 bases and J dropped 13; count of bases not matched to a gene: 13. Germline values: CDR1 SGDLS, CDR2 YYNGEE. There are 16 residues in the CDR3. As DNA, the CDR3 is TGTGCCAGCAGCGTAGTGGAACCGGGACAGGGGGCGAGTGGCACCTTC. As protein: CASSVVEPGQGASGTF.

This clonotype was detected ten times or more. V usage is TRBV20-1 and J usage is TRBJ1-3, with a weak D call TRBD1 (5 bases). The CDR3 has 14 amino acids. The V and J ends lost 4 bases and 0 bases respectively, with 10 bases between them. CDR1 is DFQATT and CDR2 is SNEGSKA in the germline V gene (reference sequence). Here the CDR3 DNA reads TGCAGTGCTACCTCGACAGACTCTGGAAACACCATATATTTT. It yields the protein CSATSTDSGNTIYF.

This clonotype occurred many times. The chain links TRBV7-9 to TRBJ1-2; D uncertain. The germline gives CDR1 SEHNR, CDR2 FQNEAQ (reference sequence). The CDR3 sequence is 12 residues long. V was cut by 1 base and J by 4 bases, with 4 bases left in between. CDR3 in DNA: TGTGCCAGCAGCTTAGACCTCTATGGCTACACCTTC. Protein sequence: CASSLDLYGYTF.

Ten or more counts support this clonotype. The CDR3 region is CASSRDTFYEQYF. DNA for the CDR3: TGTGCCAGCAGTCGGGACACTTTCTACGAGCAGTACTTC. The chain uses TRBV11-2 and TRBJ2-7; TRBD1 might be the D (6 bases). Per the germline V gene, CDR1 is SGHAT and CDR2 is FQNNGV. The germline V and J ends were trimmed by 6 bases and 3 bases, with 12 bases remaining between them. This CDR3 region has 13 residues.

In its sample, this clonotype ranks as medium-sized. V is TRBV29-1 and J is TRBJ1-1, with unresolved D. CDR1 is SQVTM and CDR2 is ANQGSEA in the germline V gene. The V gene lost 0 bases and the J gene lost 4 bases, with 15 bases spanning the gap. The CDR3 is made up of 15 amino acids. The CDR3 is CSVEDLFPGRTEAFF. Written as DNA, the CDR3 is TGCAGCGTTGAAGATCTTTTCCCGGGTCGCACTGAAGCTTTCTTT. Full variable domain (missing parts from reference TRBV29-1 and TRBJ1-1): SAVISQKPSRDICQRGTSLTIQCQVDSQVTMMFWYRQQPGQSLTLIATANQGSEATYESGFVIDKFPISRPNLTFSTLTVSNMSPEDSSIYLCSVEDLFPGRTEAFFGQGTRLTVV.

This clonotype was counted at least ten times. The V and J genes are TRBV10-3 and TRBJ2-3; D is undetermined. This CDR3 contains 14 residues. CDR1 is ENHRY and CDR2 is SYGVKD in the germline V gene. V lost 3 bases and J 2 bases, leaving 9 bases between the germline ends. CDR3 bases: TGTGCCATCAGTGATTACGGAGTCACAGATACGCAGTATTTT. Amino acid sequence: CAISDYGVTDTQYF.

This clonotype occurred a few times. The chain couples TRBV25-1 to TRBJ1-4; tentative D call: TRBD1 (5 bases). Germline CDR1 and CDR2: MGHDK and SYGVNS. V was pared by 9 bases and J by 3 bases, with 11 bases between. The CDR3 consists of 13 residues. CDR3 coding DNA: TGTGCCAGTTGTGGCAGGGCTAATGAAAAACTGTTTTTT. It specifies CASCGRANEKLFF. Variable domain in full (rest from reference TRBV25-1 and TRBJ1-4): EADIYQTPRYLVIGTGKKITLECSQTMGHDKMYWYQQDPGMELHLIHYSYGVNSTEKGDLSSESTVSRIRTEHFPLTLESARPSHTSQYLCASCGRANEKLFFGSGTQLSVL.

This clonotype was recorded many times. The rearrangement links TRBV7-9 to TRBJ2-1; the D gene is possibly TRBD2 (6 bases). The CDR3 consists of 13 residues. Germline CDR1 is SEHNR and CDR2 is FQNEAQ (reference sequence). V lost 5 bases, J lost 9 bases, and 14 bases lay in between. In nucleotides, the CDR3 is TGTGCCAGCAGCCCCGGACTAATCGGTGAGCAGTTCTTC. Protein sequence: CASSPGLIGEQFF.

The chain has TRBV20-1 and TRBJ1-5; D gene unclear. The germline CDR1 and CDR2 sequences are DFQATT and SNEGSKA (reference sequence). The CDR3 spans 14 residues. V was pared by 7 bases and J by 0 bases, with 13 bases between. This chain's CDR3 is CSVSEGYSNQPQHF. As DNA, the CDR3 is TGCAGTGTTTCGGAGGGCTATAGCAATCAGCCCCAGCATTTT.

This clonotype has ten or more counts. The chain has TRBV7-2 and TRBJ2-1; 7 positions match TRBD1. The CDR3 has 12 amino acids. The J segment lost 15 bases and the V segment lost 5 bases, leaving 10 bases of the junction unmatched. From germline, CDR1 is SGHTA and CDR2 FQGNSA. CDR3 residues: CASSMTGNHLFF. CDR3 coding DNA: TGTGCCAGCAGCATGACAGGGAATCATCTGTTCTTC. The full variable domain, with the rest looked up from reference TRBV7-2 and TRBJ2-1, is GAGVSQSPSNKVTEKGKDVELRCDPISGHTALYWYRQSLGQGLEFLIYFQGNSAPDKSGLPSDRFSAERTGGSVSTLTIQRTQQEDSAVYLCASSMTGNHLFFGPGTRLTVL.